Presented here are 19 T cell receptor beta chains from one specimen sequenced in a study of blood T cell repertoires in COVID-19. Method: immunoSEQ multiplex PCR; TCRdb's copy keeps in-frame clones and lacks some. The table includes 150,000 to 200,000 clones, 65% to 85% detected once. The specimen was peripheral blood. These receptors all stem from a man in his 60s with active or convalescent COVID-19.

The chain is built from TRBV11-2 and TRBJ2-2; 9 bases map to TRBD2. The CDR3 runs to 15 residues. CDR1 is SGHAT, CDR2 FQNNGV, per germline. Trimming took 5 bases from V and 4 from J; bases not matched to a gene: 5. The CDR3 protein is CASSGPSGVTGELFF. CDR3 sequence (DNA): TGTGCCAGCAGCGGCCCTAGCGGGGTCACCGGGGAGCTGTTTTTT.

As for this clone: The DNA is omitted, as the CDR3 cannot be located on it reliably, and the CDR3 follows TCRdb's listing. V is TRBV19 and J is TRBJ1-2. Germline CDR1 is LNHDA and CDR2 is SQIVND (reference sequence). The CDR3 spans 14 amino acids, including both terminal residues. Here the CDR3 reads CASTSGREIYGYTF.

V is TRBV27 and J is TRBJ2-7; 9 bases are a match to TRBD1. The CDR3 has 16 residues. The V segment lost 6 bases and the J segment 2 bases; nucleotides outside the gene matches: 11. CDR1 is MNHEY, CDR2 SMNVEV, per germline (reference sequence). The CDR3 region is CASRPSLYRGPYEQYF. The CDR3, as DNA: TGTGCCAGCAGACCCTCACTTTACAGGGGGCCCTACGAGCAGTACTTC.

The V gene is TRBV24-1, the J gene TRBJ2-5; 12 bases line up with TRBD2. The CDR3 totals 17 residues. CDR1 and CDR2 from the germline V gene are KGHDR and SFDVKD. J lost 2 bases, V lost 3 bases, and 6 bases had no gene match. The DNA for the CDR3 is TGTGCCACCAGTGATCGGACTAGCGGGAAAACACAAGAGACCCAGTACTTC. Translating it yields CATSDRTSGKTQETQYF.

This clone came up a few times. The chain uses TRBV10-3 and TRBJ2-1, with 7 bases that match TRBD1. Trimming removed 4 bases from V and 13 bases from J; junction bases left unmatched: 4. The CDR3 has 11 amino acids. In germline, CDR1 is ENHRY, CDR2 SYGVKD. This chain's CDR3 is CAISAGTAQFF. The CDR3 DNA reads as TGTGCCATCAGTGCCGGGACAGCCCAGTTCTTC.

CDR3 DNA sequence: TGTGCCAGCAGCAAAAGGGCGGGAGAAACCGGCGATGAGCAGTTCTTC. It specifies CASSKRAGETGDEQFF. The V and J genes are TRBV21-1 and TRBJ2-1; the table's D call, TRBD2, was not checked against the DNA. TRBV21-1 counts as a pseudogene. This CDR3 comprises 16 residues.

The gene calls are TRBV12-3 or TRBV12-4 and TRBJ1-5, with TRBD1 as a possible D gene (6 bases). The germline V and J ends were trimmed by 8 bases and 4 bases, with 12 bases remaining between them. The CDR3 is 13 amino acids. In DNA, the CDR3 is TGTGCCAGCCGAGGGGACAAAAATCAGCCCCAGCATTTT. The encoded protein is CASRGDKNQPQHF.

The chain carries TRBV12-3 or TRBV12-4 and TRBJ2-7, with a weak D call TRBD1 (5 bases). Trimming took off 6 bases at V and 5 bases at J, with 11 bases between the two ends. The CDR3 sequence is 12 residues long. CDR3 sequence: CASSSGQDEQYF. The DNA of the CDR3 is TGTGCCAGCAGCTCCGGACAAGACGAGCAGTACTTC.

The chain recombines TRBV28 with TRBJ2-7; tentative D call: TRBD1 (5 bases). With 5 bases removed from V and 3 bases from J, the gap between germline ends came to 11 bases. The germline CDR1 and CDR2 sequences are MDHEN and SYDVKM. This CDR3 region has 13 residues. This chain's CDR3 is CASSVDQGYEQYF. For the CDR3, the DNA is TGTGCCAGCAGTGTCGACCAGGGCTACGAGCAGTACTTC.

This clone was recorded once. Other DNA sequences in this sample translate to the same CDR3. The rearrangement links TRBV6-5 to TRBJ2-3; D is possibly TRBD1 (6 bases). The germline V gene encodes CDR1 MNHEY and CDR2 SVGAGI. CDR3 size: 12 residues. Trimming left V 8 bases short and J 1 base short, with 7 bases between. The CDR3 DNA sequence: TGTGCCAGCGACAGGCGCACAGATACGCAGTATTTT. This gives the protein CASDRRTDTQYF.

The rearrangement links TRBV7-3 to TRBJ2-2, with 8 bases aligning to TRBD1. Germline CDR1 reads SGHTA; CDR2 reads FQGTGA. The CDR3 has 15 residues. V lost 5 bases to trimming and J lost 5 bases; unmatched junction nucleotides: 7. In DNA, the CDR3 is TGTGCCAGCAGCGGCGGGACAGGAAAAACCGGGGAGCTGTTTTTT. Translated, it gives CASSGGTGKTGELFF.

J is TRBJ2-1 and V is TRBV6-5, with 12 bases aligning to TRBD2. The CDR3 is 16 residues long. V lost 3 bases to trimming and J lost 7 bases; unmatched junction nucleotides: 7. The germline gives CDR1 MNHEY, CDR2 SVGAGI. CDR3 protein: CASSYFPSGRGNEQFF. CDR3 sequence (DNA): TGTGCCAGCAGTTATTTTCCTAGCGGGAGGGGGAATGAGCAGTTCTTC.

This clone was picked up one time. The gene calls are TRBV6-5 and TRBJ2-7; D not certain. This CDR3 contains 14 residues. From germline, CDR1 is MNHEY and CDR2 SVGAGI. V lost 0 bases, J lost 6 bases, and 12 bases lay in between. The CDR3 nucleotides are TGTGCCAGCAGTTACTCGCACACAGCCCTCGAGCAGTACTTC. It codes for CASSYSHTALEQYF.

This sequence joins TRBV6-5 and TRBJ1-4, with a possible D match to TRBD1 (6 bases). V dropped 8 bases and J dropped 5 bases, with 18 bases sitting between them. The CDR3 consists of 15 residues. Germline V CDR1 and CDR2: MNHEY, SVGAGI. The CDR3 reads CASARGPGTNEKLFF. In DNA form, the CDR3 reads TGTGCCAGCGCACGGGGTCCCGGGACAAATGAAAAACTGTTTTTT.

The genes are TRBV21-1 and TRBJ2-1; the DNA was not compared with TRBD2, the D call given in the table. TRBV21-1 has pseudogene status. The CDR3 contains 17 residues. The CDR3: CASSTNSRTSYWNEQFF. CDR3 nucleotides: TGTGCCAGCAGCACCAACTCAAGGACTAGCTATTGGAATGAGCAGTTCTTC.

The V and J genes are TRBV5-4 and TRBJ1-2, with 9 bases matching TRBD1. The CDR3 has 15 residues. Trimming cost V 6 bases and J 7 bases; bases outside gene matches: 13. Germline-derived CDR1 and CDR2 are SGHNT and YYREEE (reference sequence). The CDR3 loop is CASNDRDRVSTGYTF. The CDR3 nucleotides read TGTGCCAGCAACGACCGGGACAGGGTTTCGACTGGCTACACCTTC.

This clone has a single count. As DNA, the CDR3 is TGTGCCAGCAGTGCATCCAGCGGGAGGGCCAATGAGCAGTTCTTC. This gives the protein CASSASSGRANEQFF. The chain is built from TRBV11-3 and TRBJ2-1; 10 nucleotides align to TRBD2. With 6 bases clipped from V and 6 bases from J, the junction kept 8 bases outside the gene matches. Per the germline V gene, CDR1 is SGHNT and CDR2 is YENEEA. The CDR3 sequence is 15 residues long.

J is TRBJ2-7 and V is TRBV3-1 (or the pseudogene TRBV3-2); 8 bases map to TRBD1. J gave up 5 bases and V 2 bases, and 5 bases lay outside the gene matches. Germline V CDR1 and CDR2: LGHDT, YNNKEL (reference sequence). This CDR3 comprises 14 residues. CDR3 DNA: TGTGCCAGCAGCCAACTGGCAGGGGGCCACGAGCAGTACTTC. Translated, it gives CASSQLAGGHEQYF.

The chain couples TRBV5-5 to TRBJ2-7; a weak D match, TRBD1 (6 bases). This CDR3 contains 16 residues. Germline V gives CDR1 SGHKS, CDR2 YYEKEE (reference sequence). The V and J ends lost 3 bases and 4 bases respectively, with 20 bases between them. The CDR3 DNA reads TGTGCCAGCAGCTCGGGAAGGACGGGAAGGGGGTACGAGCAGTACTTC. Translated: CASSSGRTGRGYEQYF.